These 23 T cell receptor beta chains originate from one sample sequenced in a study of CD8 T cells in ankylosing spondylitis. TCRdb independently ran MiXCR on the 5' RACE reads; one entry per CDR3 protein. The sample consists of more than 25,000 distinct CDR3 sequences, less than 6.5% of them appearing once. Sequencing was done on a sample of blood, either unsorted or a sorted T cell fraction (not recorded which). The receptors derive from a female donor with ankylosing spondylitis or in good health (not recorded which).

This clonotype was found many times. This chain uses TRBV9 with TRBJ2-7, with TRBD2 identical over 9 bases. The CDR3 consists of 16 residues. V lost 0 bases, J lost 2 bases, and 6 bases stayed unmatched. Germline V gene data show CDR1 as SGDLS and CDR2 as YYNGEE. CDR3 nucleotides: TGTGCCAGCAGCGTAGCGGCTAGCGGGGTACCCTACGAGCAGTACTTC. It codes for CASSVAASGVPYEQYF.

This clonotype was seen at least ten times. The chain employs TRBV9 and TRBJ2-5; 10 bases line up with TRBD1. CDR3 length: 15 residues. J gave up 3 bases and V 4 bases, and 6 bases lay outside the gene matches. Germline assignment: CDR1 SGDLS and CDR2 YYNGEE. The CDR3 nucleotides read TGTGCCAGCAGCCCCCACGGGACAGGGGAAGAGACCCAGTACTTC. Translating it yields CASSPHGTGEETQYF.

This clonotype was recorded many times. This CDR3 reads CASSVTGTETYEQYF. The CDR3, as DNA: TGTGCCAGCAGCGTAACCGGGACGGAGACCTACGAGCAGTACTTC. This chain connects TRBV9 to TRBJ2-7; either TRBD1 or TRBD2 may fit D (5 bases each). There are 15 residues in the CDR3. Germline V gene data show CDR1 as SGDLS and CDR2 as YYNGEE. The V end lost 1 base, the J end lost 2 bases, and 13 bases lay between the germline ends.

This clonotype was seen repeatedly, ten times or more. The gene calls are TRBV25-1 and TRBJ2-7, with D perhaps TRBD2 (6 bases). Trimming left V 10 bases short and J 7 bases short, with 23 bases between. Germline CDR1 and CDR2: MGHDK and SYGVNS. This CDR3 has 14 residues. CDR3 in amino acids: CATPPGLASGEQYF. In nucleotides, the CDR3 is TGTGCCACCCCGCCGGGACTCGCATCGGGGGAGCAGTACTTC.

The table lists this clonotype with many counts. The chain carries TRBV9 and TRBJ2-7; no firm D call. Trimming left V 4 bases short and J 7 bases short, with 9 bases between. CDR3 length: 11 residues. Germline CDR1 SGDLS, CDR2 YYNGEE. CDR3 DNA: TGTGCCAGCAGCTCCGGCCCAGAGCAGTACTTC. Its translation is CASSSGPEQYF.

This clonotype was seen ten or more times. The CDR3 spells CASSVAETGELFF. CDR3 nucleotides: TGTGCCAGCAGCGTAGCTGAGACCGGGGAGCTGTTTTTT. This chain joins TRBV9 and TRBJ2-2; D gene uncertain. This CDR3 is 13 amino acids long. CDR1 is SGDLS, CDR2 YYNGEE, per germline. Trimming removed 0 bases from V and 5 bases from J, with 5 bases in between.

The table lists this clonotype with a few counts. The rearrangement uses TRBV9 and TRBJ2-1; the match to TRBD2 covers 12 bases. From germline, CDR1 is SGDLS and CDR2 YYNGEE. With 3 bases clipped from V and 12 bases from J, the junction kept 13 bases outside the gene matches. The CDR3 totals 16 residues. In DNA, the CDR3 is TGTGCCAGCAGCGCCACCGGGACTAGCGGGTCCTCCGGGCAGTTCTTC. Protein: CASSATGTSGSSGQFF.

At least ten counts were recorded for this clonotype. V and J are TRBV9 and TRBJ1-6; 9 nucleotides line up with TRBD1. The germline CDR1 and CDR2 sequences are SGDLS and YYNGEE. Trimming took 3 bases from V and 10 from J; bases not matched to a gene: 8. There are 15 residues in the CDR3. DNA of the CDR3: TGTGCCAGCAGCGCCTTAGACAGGGGGGACTCACCCCTCCACTTT. Protein product: CASSALDRGDSPLHF.

This clonotype was observed at least ten times. The chain carries TRBV9 and TRBJ1-1; D not resolved. The germline CDR1 and CDR2 sequences are SGDLS and YYNGEE. This CDR3 spans 13 amino acids. V shed 5 bases and J shed 1 base, with 9 bases lying between them. Here the CDR3 DNA reads TGTGCCAGCAGTGCCAACCGGAACACTGAAGCTTTCTTT. Protein: CASSANRNTEAFF.

This clonotype was recorded many times. V usage is TRBV9 and J usage is TRBJ2-5, with D maybe TRBD1 (5 bases). The CDR3 is 17 amino acids. CDR1 SGDLS and CDR2 YYNGEE come from the germline V gene. V lost 3 bases and J 5 bases, leaving 23 bases between the germline ends. Here the CDR3 reads CASSASSGASAGETQYF. DNA of the CDR3: TGTGCCAGCAGCGCAAGTAGTGGGGCCTCCGCAGGGGAGACCCAGTACTTC.

This clonotype was seen ten or more times. This chain links TRBV9 with TRBJ2-1; 7 nucleotides match TRBD1. V lost 4 bases to trimming and J lost 6 bases; unmatched junction nucleotides: 7. Per the germline V gene, CDR1 is SGDLS and CDR2 is YYNGEE. This CDR3 spans 14 amino acids. The CDR3 sequence: CASSPMTGPNEQFF. The CDR3 region has the DNA TGTGCCAGCAGCCCCATGACAGGGCCCAATGAGCAGTTCTTC. The complete variable domain, with remaining parts taken from reference TRBV9 and TRBJ2-1, reads DSGVTQTPKHLITATGQRVTLRCSPRSGDLSVYWYQQSLDQGLQFLIQYYNGEERAKGNILERFSAQQFPDLHSELNLSSLELGDSALYFCASSPMTGPNEQFFGPGTRLTVL.

This clonotype was counted a few times. Here the CDR3 reads CASSVDGNSYNEQFF. In nucleotides, the CDR3 is TGTGCCAGCAGCGTAGACGGTAACTCCTACAATGAGCAGTTCTTC. The chain has TRBV9 and TRBJ2-1; D unclear. V lost 0 bases and J 0 bases, leaving 7 bases between the germline ends. Germline V CDR1 and CDR2: SGDLS, YYNGEE. The CDR3 is 15 residues long.

This clonotype showed up many times. CDR3: CASSDGLAGGPPLGQFF. CDR3 nucleotide sequence: TGTGCCAGCAGCGACGGACTAGCGGGGGGGCCTCCACTGGGGCAGTTCTTC. The chain is built from TRBV9 and TRBJ2-1, with 15 bases identical to TRBD2. The V and J ends lost 3 bases and 12 bases, in that order; junction bases with no gene match: 13. This CDR3 spans 17 amino acids. Germline CDR1 reads SGDLS; CDR2 reads YYNGEE. The variable domain in full, with the rest retrieved from reference TRBV9 and TRBJ2-1, is DSGVTQTPKHLITATGQRVTLRCSPRSGDLSVYWYQQSLDQGLQFLIQYYNGEERAKGNILERFSAQQFPDLHSELNLSSLELGDSALYFCASSDGLAGGPPLGQFFGPGTRLTVL.

Ten or more counts support this clonotype. V and J are TRBV9 and TRBJ2-7; either TRBD1 or TRBD2 may supply D (5 bases each). V lost 4 bases to trimming and J lost 2 bases, with 13 bases between them. The germline V gene has CDR1 SGDLS and CDR2 YYNGEE. The CDR3 length is 14 residues. CDR3 residues: CASSPRERPYEQYF. The CDR3 DNA reads as TGTGCCAGCAGCCCCAGGGAGCGGCCCTACGAGCAGTACTTC.

This clonotype was counted a few times. The chain is built from TRBV9 and TRBJ2-1; D is perhaps TRBD2 (6 bases). The CDR3 extends over 15 amino acids. Germline CDR1 and CDR2: SGDLS and YYNGEE. Trimming took off 0 bases at V and 3 bases at J, with 10 bases between the two ends. The CDR3 DNA reads TGTGCCAGCAGCGTAGGACTAGAGCTCTACAATGAGCAGTTCTTC. Translation gives CASSVGLELYNEQFF. Combining the CDR3 with reference TRBV9 and TRBJ2-1 gives the whole variable domain DSGVTQTPKHLITATGQRVTLRCSPRSGDLSVYWYQQSLDQGLQFLIQYYNGEERAKGNILERFSAQQFPDLHSELNLSSLELGDSALYFCASSVGLELYNEQFFGPGTRLTVL.

This clonotype is medium-sized. The V gene is TRBV9, the J gene TRBJ1-2, with 10 bases matching TRBD1. J was trimmed by 3 bases and V by 2 bases; bases with no gene match: 4. This CDR3 region has 15 residues. The V gene's germline CDR1 is SGDLS and CDR2 YYNGEE. The CDR3 region is CASSVGDRGYYGYTF. CDR3 DNA: TGTGCCAGCAGCGTCGGGGACAGGGGATACTATGGCTACACCTTC.

J is TRBJ1-4 and V is TRBV9; D possibly corresponds to TRBD1 (5 bases). Trimming took off 0 bases at V and 10 bases at J, with 13 bases between the two ends. Germline V lookup: CDR1 SGDLS, CDR2 YYNGEE. The CDR3 covers 14 residues. CDR3 residues: CASSVEAGEGKLFF. DNA for the CDR3: TGTGCCAGCAGCGTAGAGGCGGGGGAGGGAAAACTGTTTTTT.

This clonotype was observed many times. The chain uses TRBV9 and TRBJ2-5; D unresolved. The V gene's germline CDR1 is SGDLS and CDR2 YYNGEE. The CDR3 length is 12 residues. Trimming removed 1 base from V and 5 bases from J, with 6 bases in between. CDR3: CASSVTEETQYF. In DNA, the CDR3 is TGTGCCAGCAGCGTAACCGAGGAGACCCAGTACTTC.

The chain links TRBV9 to TRBJ2-5; D perhaps matches TRBD2 (5 bases). V was trimmed by 0 bases and J by 5 bases, leaving 11 bases between them. This CDR3 spans 14 amino acids. Germline V gene sequence: CDR1 SGDLS, CDR2 YYNGEE. The CDR3 spells CASSVGSVLETQYF. CDR3 bases: TGTGCCAGCAGCGTAGGTAGCGTCCTTGAGACCCAGTACTTC. Filled out from reference TRBV9 and TRBJ2-5, the complete variable domain reads DSGVTQTPKHLITATGQRVTLRCSPRSGDLSVYWYQQSLDQGLQFLIQYYNGEERAKGNILERFSAQQFPDLHSELNLSSLELGDSALYFCASSVGSVLETQYFGPGTRLLVL.

This clonotype was counted ten times or more. CDR3 sequence: CASSVGTNPSTDTQYF. In DNA, the CDR3 is TGTGCCAGCAGCGTCGGGACTAACCCTAGCACAGATACGCAGTATTTT. J is TRBJ2-3 and V is TRBV9; 7 nucleotides match TRBD2. J lost 0 bases, V lost 2 bases, and 6 bases had no gene match. The germline CDR1 and CDR2 sequences are SGDLS and YYNGEE. This CDR3 contains 16 residues.

This clonotype was counted between two and nine times. The V gene is TRBV9, the J gene TRBJ2-3; D gene ambiguous. Germline CDR1 reads SGDLS; CDR2 reads YYNGEE. V lost 2 bases to trimming and J lost 5 bases, with 3 bases between them. The CDR3 has 11 residues. CDR3 protein: CASSVRDTQYF. DNA of the CDR3: TGTGCCAGCAGCGTCAGAGATACGCAGTATTTT.

This clonotype was detected many times. The gene calls are TRBV9 and TRBJ2-3; tentative D call: TRBD2 (6 bases). The CDR3 length is 15 residues. V lost 1 base to trimming and J lost 6 bases, with 15 bases between them. Germline V gene data show CDR1 as SGDLS and CDR2 as YYNGEE. CDR3 residues: CASSVRQDYTDTQYF. The CDR3 bases are TGTGCCAGCAGCGTACGTCAGGACTATACGGATACGCAGTATTTT.

This clonotype was detected many times. V is TRBV9 and J is TRBJ2-1, with D tentatively TRBD2 (5 bases). CDR1 is SGDLS and CDR2 is YYNGEE in the germline V gene. V was clipped by 0 bases and J by 1 base, with 8 bases between them. This CDR3 comprises 15 residues. For the CDR3, the DNA is TGTGCCAGCAGCGTAGCGGGAACTTCCTACAATGAGCAGTTCTTC. This sequence encodes CASSVAGTSYNEQFF.